These 15 T cell receptor beta chains originate from one sample sequenced in a study of post-analysis software for immune sequencing data. Whole-study results and caveats: Four or five TRBV segments, TRBV5-6, TRBV5-1 and TRBV20-1 among them, were found more frequent in patients than controls.

Every TCR beta cDNA library bore unique molecular identifiers. MiXCR was run by TCRdb on the PCR reads, yielding one entry per CDR3 protein. There are more than 350,000 distinct CDR3 sequences in the sample; approximately 39% occur only once, and approximately 7.1% lies in the top ten. These receptors lack a known antigen. Sequencing used blood. These receptors were collected from a girl aged 2 to 10 with multiple sclerosis.

The CDR3, as DNA: TGTGCCAGCAGCTTAGCGGGGGGCCTGCAAGAGACCCAGTACTTC. This sequence encodes CASSLAGGLQETQYF. The J gene is TRBJ2-5, the V gene TRBV7-2, with D tentatively TRBD1 or TRBD2 (6 bases each). CDR3 size: 15 residues. V was pared by 0 bases and J by 2 bases, with 10 bases between. The germline V gene encodes CDR1 SGHTA and CDR2 FQGNSA.

The chain carries TRBV7-3 and TRBJ2-1, with 13 bases fitting TRBD2. Germline values: CDR1 SGHTA, CDR2 FQGTGA. The CDR3 runs 17 residues. V shed 5 bases, J shed 6 bases, and the junction held 10 bases outside the gene matches. The CDR3 sequence: CASSALFGTSGTNEQFF. In nucleotides, the CDR3 is TGTGCCAGCAGCGCGCTGTTCGGGACTAGCGGGACCAATGAGCAGTTCTTC.

A word on this clonotype: A much larger clonotype is one base distant, so this may be a read error. The J gene is TRBJ2-3, the V gene TRBV6-4, with TRBD2 matching over 12 bases. The ends lost 5 bases at V and 5 bases at J; junction bases unmatched: 5. Germline loops: CDR1 MRHNA, CDR2 SNTAGT. This CDR3 contains 15 residues. Here the CDR3 reads CASSQTSGGIDTQYF. DNA for the CDR3: TGTGCCAGCAGTCAAACTAGCGGGGGGATAGATACGCAGTATTTT.

V is TRBV3-1 and J is TRBJ2-4; TRBD2 might be the D (5 bases). The assigned J gene may be wrong: the sequence end matches TRBJ2-5 better. The germline CDR1 and CDR2 sequences are LGHDT and YNNKEL (reference sequence). The CDR3 runs to 12 residues. The CDR3 region is CASSRAEETQYF. Written as DNA, the CDR3 is TGTGCCAGCAGCCGAGCGGAAGAGACCCAGTACTTC.

The chain joins TRBV27 to TRBJ2-1, with TRBD2 identical over 10 bases. Germline loops: CDR1 MNHEY, CDR2 SMNVEV (reference sequence). The CDR3 spans 16 residues. Losses at the gene ends were 5 bases for V and 2 bases for J; bases not matched to a gene: 6. Here the CDR3 DNA reads TGTGCCAGCAGTCCAGAACTAGCGGGGCCCTACAATGAGCAGTTCTTC. Translating gives CASSPELAGPYNEQFF.

As to this clonotype: The junction departs from germline at one end; a sequencing error may be responsible. V usage is TRBV29-1 and J usage is TRBJ2-4, with 10 bases identical to TRBD1. The J call could be wrong; TRBJ2-7 is a better fit for the DNA end. The germline CDR1 and CDR2 sequences are SQVTM and ANQGSEA. This CDR3 has 13 residues. DNA for the CDR3: TGCGGCGTTGAATGGGGACAGGGGAGCGAGCAGTACTTC. Protein: CGVEWGQGSEQYF.

J is TRBJ2-6 and V is TRBV9; D uncertain. CDR3 length: 12 amino acids. Germline V lookup: CDR1 SGDLS, CDR2 YYNGEE. Between the trimmed V and J ends, which lost 4 bases and 12 bases, there was a span of 11 bases. The CDR3, as DNA: TGTGCCAGCAGCACATCTCCGAGCGTCCTGACTTTC. Amino acid sequence: CASSTSPSVLTF.

This chain links TRBV3-1 with TRBJ2-1; 8 nucleotides align to TRBD2. The CDR3 extends over 14 amino acids. Per the germline V gene, CDR1 is LGHDT and CDR2 is YNNKEL (reference sequence). With 4 bases clipped from V and 8 bases from J, the junction kept 7 bases outside the gene matches. The CDR3 loop reads CASSRGLETDEQFF. CDR3 bases: TGTGCCAGCAGCCGGGGACTAGAGACCGATGAGCAGTTCTTC.

In regard to this clonotype: A much larger clonotype is one base distant, so this may be a read error. The J gene is TRBJ1-6, the V gene TRBV5-6; D is unclear. The CDR3 is 13 residues long. Germline V lookup: CDR1 SGHDT, CDR2 YYEEEE. Trimming removed 4 bases from V and 6 bases from J, with 8 bases in between. The CDR3 DNA follows: TGTGCCAGCAGCCCCGGCAGTAATTCACCCCTCCACTTT. It codes for CASSPGSNSPLHF.

The chain joins TRBV6-5 to TRBJ2-7, with 8 bases aligning to TRBD1. There are 18 residues in the CDR3. Germline trimming cut 2 bases from V and 3 bases from J; bases unmatched to any gene: 15. Germline V gene data show CDR1 as MNHEY and CDR2 as SVGAGI. CDR3 in amino acids: CASSYGTGSDLGYYEQYF. The CDR3, as DNA: TGTGCCAGCAGTTACGGGACAGGAAGCGACTTGGGATACTACGAGCAGTACTTC.

The chain joins TRBV20-1 to TRBJ2-7; D is undetermined. The V gene lost 5 bases and the J gene lost 0 bases, with 14 bases spanning the gap. CDR1 and CDR2 from the germline V gene are DFQATT and SNEGSKA (reference sequence). The CDR3 is 14 residues long. CDR3 nucleotide sequence: TGCAGTGCTTTGGTCCCTGACCTCTCCTACGAGCAGTACTTC. It is translated as CSALVPDLSYEQYF.

This rearrangement joins TRBV12-3 or TRBV12-4 to TRBJ2-1; D remains unclear. The CDR3 has 12 amino acids. Deletions cut 0 bases from V and 9 bases from J, with 6 bases between. The CDR3 loop is CASSLAPSEQFF. CDR3 sequence (DNA): TGTGCCAGCAGTTTAGCGCCCAGTGAGCAGTTCTTC.

This clonotype was detected a few times. The rearrangement links TRBV29-1 to TRBJ1-1; D is ambiguous. CDR3 length equals 12 residues. The germline CDR1 and CDR2 sequences are SQVTM and ANQGSEA. V lost 5 bases, J lost 3 bases, and 10 bases lay in between. CDR3: CSVSTLDTEAFF. The DNA of the CDR3 is TGCAGCGTTTCTACGTTAGACACTGAAGCTTTCTTT.

In its sample, this clonotype was seen a few times. The chain carries TRBV20-1 and TRBJ2-7; possibly TRBD1 or TRBD2 for D (5 bases each). The CDR3 sequence is 16 residues long. Germline assignment: CDR1 DFQATT and CDR2 SNEGSKA (reference sequence). Trimming removed 5 bases at V and 7 bases at J, with 27 bases between. The DNA for the CDR3 is TGCAGTGCTGGTAAACGGGACGATGTTTTCCCCATTGAGCAGTACTTC. Its protein is CSAGKRDDVFPIEQYF.

This chain connects TRBV20-1 to TRBJ2-3, with a tentative D call TRBD1 (5 bases). Between the trimmed V and J ends, which lost 0 bases and 0 bases, there was a span of 10 bases. CDR1 and CDR2 (germline): DFQATT, SNEGSKA (reference sequence). The CDR3 is made up of 15 amino acids. CDR3 DNA: TGCAGTGCTAGAGATCCAGGGAAAAGCACAGATACGCAGTATTTT. Translation: CSARDPGKSTDTQYF.